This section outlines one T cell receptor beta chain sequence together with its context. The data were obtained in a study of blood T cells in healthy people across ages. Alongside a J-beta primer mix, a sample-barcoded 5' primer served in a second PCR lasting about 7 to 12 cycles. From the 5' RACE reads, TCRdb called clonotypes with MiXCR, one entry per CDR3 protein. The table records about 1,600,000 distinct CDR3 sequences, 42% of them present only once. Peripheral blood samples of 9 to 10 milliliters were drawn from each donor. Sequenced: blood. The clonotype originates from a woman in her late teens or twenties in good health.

CDR3 loop: CASGGRQGAANGYTF. CDR3 bases: TGTGCCAGCGGGGGTCGACAGGGGGCGGCCAATGGCTACACCTTC. The J gene is TRBJ1-2, the V gene TRBV27, with 10 bases matching TRBD1. Per germline, CDR1 MNHEY and CDR2 SMNVEV (reference sequence). The CDR3 is 15 residues long. V shed 8 bases, J shed 6 bases, and the junction held 12 bases outside the gene matches.